Given below is one T cell receptor beta chain in context. Terminally differentiated effector memory CD45RA+ cells were excluded by CCR7 positive selection of CD45RO-negative cells. The V gene's germline CDR1 is SNHLY and CDR2 FYNNEI. V dropped 4 bases and J dropped 3; count of bases not matched to a gene: 12. CDR3 length equals 17 residues. These data originate in a study of shared clonotypes between healthy human individuals. Sequenced by immunoSEQ multiplex PCR; TCRdb stores in-frame clones only, minus some. Of millions of clones detected, about 94% appear once; the ten largest clones hold roughly 1.1%.

The J gene is TRBJ2-7, the V gene TRBV2, with 10 bases matching TRBD2. The sample comprised naive CD8+ T cells sorted from blood. The origin of this receptor is a man aged 18 to 29 in good health. The CDR3 DNA follows: TGTGCCAGCAGTGCGCTCGAGCGGGAGGGCGTTGACTACGAGCAGTACTTC. This sequence encodes CASSALEREGVDYEQYF.